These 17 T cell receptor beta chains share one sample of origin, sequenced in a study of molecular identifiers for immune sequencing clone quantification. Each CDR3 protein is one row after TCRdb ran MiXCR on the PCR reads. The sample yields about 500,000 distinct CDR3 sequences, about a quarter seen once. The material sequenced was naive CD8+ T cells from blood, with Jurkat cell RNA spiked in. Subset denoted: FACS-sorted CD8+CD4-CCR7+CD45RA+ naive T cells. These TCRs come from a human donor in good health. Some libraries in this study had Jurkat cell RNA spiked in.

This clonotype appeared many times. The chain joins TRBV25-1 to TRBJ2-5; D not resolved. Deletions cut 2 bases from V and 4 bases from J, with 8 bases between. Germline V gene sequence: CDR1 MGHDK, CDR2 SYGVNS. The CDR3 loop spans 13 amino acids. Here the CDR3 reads CASSEDFTETQYF. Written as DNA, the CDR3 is TGTGCCAGCAGTGAAGACTTTACAGAGACCCAGTACTTC.

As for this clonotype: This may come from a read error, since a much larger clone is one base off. The DNA of the CDR3 is TGTGTCAGCAGCTTGAGAACCAATGAGCAGTTCTTC. Translation: CVSSLRTNEQFF. The chain is built from TRBV5-5 and TRBJ2-1; D unresolved. CDR1 SGHKS and CDR2 YYEKEE come from the germline V gene (reference sequence). The CDR3 contains 12 residues.

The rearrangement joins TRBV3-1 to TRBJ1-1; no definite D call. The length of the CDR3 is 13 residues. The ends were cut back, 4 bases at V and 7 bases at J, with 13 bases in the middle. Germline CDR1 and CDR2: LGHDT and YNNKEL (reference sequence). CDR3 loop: CASSPPWADEAFF. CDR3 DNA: TGTGCCAGCAGCCCCCCGTGGGCGGATGAAGCTTTCTTT.

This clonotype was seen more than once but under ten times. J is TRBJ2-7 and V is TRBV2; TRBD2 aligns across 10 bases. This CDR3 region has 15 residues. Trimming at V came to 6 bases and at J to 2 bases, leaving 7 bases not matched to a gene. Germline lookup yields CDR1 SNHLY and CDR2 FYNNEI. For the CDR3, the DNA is TGTGCCAGCAGGGTCAGCGGGAGGGAAACCTACGAGCAGTACTTC. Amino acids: CASRVSGRETYEQYF.

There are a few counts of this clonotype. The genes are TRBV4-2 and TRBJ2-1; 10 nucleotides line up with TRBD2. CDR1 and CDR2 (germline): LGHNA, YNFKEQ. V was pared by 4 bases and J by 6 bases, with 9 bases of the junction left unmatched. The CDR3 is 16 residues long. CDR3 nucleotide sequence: TGTGCCAGCAGCCGATTAAGCGGGAGGGCGCGCAATGAGCAGTTCTTC. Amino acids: CASSRLSGRARNEQFF.

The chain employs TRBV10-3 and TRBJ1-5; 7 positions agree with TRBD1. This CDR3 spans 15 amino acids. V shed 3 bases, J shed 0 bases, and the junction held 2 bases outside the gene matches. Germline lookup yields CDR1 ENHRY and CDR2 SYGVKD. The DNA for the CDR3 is TGTGCCATCAGTGACGACAGGGCTAGCAATCAGCCCCAGCATTTT. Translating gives CAISDDRASNQPQHF.

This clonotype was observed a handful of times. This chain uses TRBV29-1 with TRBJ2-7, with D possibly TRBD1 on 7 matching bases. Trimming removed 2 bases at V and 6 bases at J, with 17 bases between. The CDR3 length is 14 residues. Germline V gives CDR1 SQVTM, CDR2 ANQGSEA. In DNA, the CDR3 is TGCAGCGTTGAAACCAGGGGGGTTTTAAGCGAGCAGTACTTC. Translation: CSVETRGVLSEQYF.

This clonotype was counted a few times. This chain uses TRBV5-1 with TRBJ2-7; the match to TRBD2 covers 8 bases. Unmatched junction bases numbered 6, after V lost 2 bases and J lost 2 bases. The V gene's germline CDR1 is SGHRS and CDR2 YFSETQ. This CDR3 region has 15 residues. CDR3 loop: CASSFFSGTTYEQYF. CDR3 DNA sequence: TGCGCCAGCAGCTTCTTTAGCGGGACTACCTACGAGCAGTACTTC.

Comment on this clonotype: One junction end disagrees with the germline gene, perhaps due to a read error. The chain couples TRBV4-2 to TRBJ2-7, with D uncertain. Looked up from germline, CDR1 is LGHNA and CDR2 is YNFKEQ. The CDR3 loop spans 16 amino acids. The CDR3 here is CASSQKTTPPSYAQYF. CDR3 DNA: TGTGCCAGCAGCCAAAAGACGACGCCACCCTCCTACGCGCAGTACTTC.

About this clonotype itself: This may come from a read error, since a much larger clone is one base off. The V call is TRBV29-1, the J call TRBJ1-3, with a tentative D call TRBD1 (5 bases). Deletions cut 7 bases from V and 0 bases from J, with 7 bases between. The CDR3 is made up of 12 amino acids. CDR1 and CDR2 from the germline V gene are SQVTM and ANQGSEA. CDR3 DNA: TGCAGCGGGGGGGGCTCTGGAAACACCATATATTTT. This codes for CSGGGSGNTIYF.

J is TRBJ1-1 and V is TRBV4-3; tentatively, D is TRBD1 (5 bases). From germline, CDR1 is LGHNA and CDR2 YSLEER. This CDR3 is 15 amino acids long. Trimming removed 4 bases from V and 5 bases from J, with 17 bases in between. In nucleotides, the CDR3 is TGCGCCAGCAGCCGAGAAGGCGCGGGGGGAACTGAAGCTTTCTTT. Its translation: CASSREGAGGTEAFF.

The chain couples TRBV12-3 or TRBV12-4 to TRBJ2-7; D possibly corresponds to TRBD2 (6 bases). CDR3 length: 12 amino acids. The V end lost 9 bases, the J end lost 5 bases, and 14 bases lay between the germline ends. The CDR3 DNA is TGTGCCAGAGCGGGCAGGAGGGACGAGCAGTACTTC. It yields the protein CARAGRRDEQYF.

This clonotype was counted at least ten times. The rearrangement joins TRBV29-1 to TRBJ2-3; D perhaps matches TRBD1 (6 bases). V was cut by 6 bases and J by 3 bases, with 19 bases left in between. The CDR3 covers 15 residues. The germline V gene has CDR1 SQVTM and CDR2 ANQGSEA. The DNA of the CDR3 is TGCAGCGTCCTTCCATGGCAGGGGATGACAGATACGCAGTATTTT. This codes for CSVLPWQGMTDTQYF.

The CDR3 sequence: CASSLIGAAYEQYF. CDR3 DNA sequence: TGTGCCAGCAGCTTAATTGGTGCTGCCTACGAGCAGTACTTC. The chain joins TRBV7-2 to TRBJ2-7; D is ambiguous. The CDR3 consists of 14 residues. The V gene lost 2 bases and the J gene lost 2 bases, with 10 bases spanning the gap. Germline CDR1 and CDR2: SGHTA and FQGNSA.

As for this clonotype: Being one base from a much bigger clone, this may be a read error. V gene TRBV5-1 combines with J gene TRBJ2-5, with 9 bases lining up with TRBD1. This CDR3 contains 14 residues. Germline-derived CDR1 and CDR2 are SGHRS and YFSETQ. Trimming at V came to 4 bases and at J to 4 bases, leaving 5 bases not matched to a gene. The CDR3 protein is CASSLGQGIETQYF. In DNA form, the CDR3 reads TGCGCCAGCAGCCTTGGACAGGGGATAGAGACCCAGTACTTC.

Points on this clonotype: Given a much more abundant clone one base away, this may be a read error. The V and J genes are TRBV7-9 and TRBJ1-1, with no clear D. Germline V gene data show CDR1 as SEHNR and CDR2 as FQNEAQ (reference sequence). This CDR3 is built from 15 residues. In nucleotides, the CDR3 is TGTGCCGGCAGCTTAGATTCGTGGCAGAACACTGAAGCTTTCTTT. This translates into CAGSLDSWQNTEAFF. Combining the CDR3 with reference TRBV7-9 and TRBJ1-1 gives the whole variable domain DTGVSQNPRHKITKRGQNVTFRCDPISEHNRLYWYRQTLGQGPEFLTYFQNEAQLEKSRLLSDRFSAERPKGSFSTLEIQRTEQGDSAMYLCAGSLDSWQNTEAFFGQGTRLTVV.

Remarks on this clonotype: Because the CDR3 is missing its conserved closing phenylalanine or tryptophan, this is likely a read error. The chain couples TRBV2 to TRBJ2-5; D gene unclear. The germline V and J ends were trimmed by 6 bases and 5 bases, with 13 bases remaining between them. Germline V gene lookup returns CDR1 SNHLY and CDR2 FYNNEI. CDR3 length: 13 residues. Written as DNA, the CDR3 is TGTGCCAGCAGGCTTACTCTTGCCGAGACCCAGTACCTC. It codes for CASRLTLAETQYL.